Listed below are T cell receptor beta chains from one sample, sequenced in a study of blood T cell repertoires in COVID-19. Method: immunoSEQ multiplex PCR; TCRdb's copy keeps in-frame clones and lacks some. Of 42,000 or so clones in the sample, roughly 93% were seen once. Sequencing input: peripheral blood. These receptors were obtained from a man aged 45 to 65 with active COVID-19. Both conserved end residues are part of each CDR3. A D gene is named only where the DNA matches it firmly. Clone size is given for some rows only: seen once, a few or many times, or a class if the clone is expanded.

clone size: .; J gene: TRBJ1-3; D gene: TRBD1; V gene: TRBV19; CDR3 protein: CASSANRGTGNTIYF; CDR3 DNA: TGTGCCAGTAGCGCCAACAGGGGAACTGGAAACACCATATATTTT
clone size: .; J gene: TRBJ2-3; D gene: TRBD2; V gene: TRBV28; CDR3 protein: CASSFPTSGRIKNTQYF; CDR3 DNA: TGTGCCAGCAGTTTTCCGACTAGCGGGAGAATCAAAAATACGCAGTATTTT
clone size: .; J gene: TRBJ2-7; D gene: TRBD2; V gene: TRBV2; CDR3 protein: CASTISSGRARMAEQYF; CDR3 DNA: TGTGCCAGCACTATATCTAGCGGGAGGGCTAGAATGGCCGAGCAGTACTTC
clone size: .; J gene: TRBJ1-5; D gene: .; V gene: TRBV28; CDR3 protein: CASRASGPSNQPQHF; CDR3 DNA: TGTGCCAGCAGAGCCTCAGGCCCTAGCAATCAGCCCCAGCATTTT
clone size: .; J gene: TRBJ1-2; D gene: .; V gene: TRBV9; CDR3 protein: CASSGPIPGGANYGYTF; CDR3 DNA: TGTGCCAGCAGCGGCCCTATTCCGGGGGGTGCTAACTATGGCTACACCTTC
clone size: .; J gene: TRBJ1-1; D gene: TRBD1; V gene: TRBV20-1; CDR3 protein: CSATQGVGAFF; CDR3 DNA: TGCAGTGCCACCCAGGGGGTTGGAGCTTTCTTT
clone size: .; J gene: TRBJ2-1; D gene: TRBD2; V gene: TRBV15; CDR3 protein: CATSRDAGLELNEQFF; CDR3 DNA: TGTGCCACCAGCAGAGATGCGGGACTAGAACTCAATGAGCAGTTCTTC
clone size: .; J gene: TRBJ2-1; D gene: TRBD2; V gene: TRBV5-1; CDR3 protein: CASSPGLAAYNEQFF; CDR3 DNA: TGCGCCAGCAGCCCGGGACTAGCGGCCTACAATGAGCAGTTCTTC
clone size: .; J gene: TRBJ2-3; D gene: TRBD2; V gene: TRBV18; CDR3 protein: CASSRETSGISTDTQYF; CDR3 DNA: TGTGCCAGCTCACGGGAGACTAGCGGGATAAGCACAGATACGCAGTATTTT
clone size: .; J gene: TRBJ1-3; D gene: .; V gene: TRBV24-1; CDR3 protein: CATSDWDTPSTIYF; CDR3 DNA: TGTGCCACCAGTGACTGGGACACCCCTAGCACCATATATTTT
clone size: once; J gene: TRBJ2-2; D gene: TRBD2; V gene: TRBV9; CDR3 protein: CASSTPPGLAGGNTGELFF; CDR3 DNA: TGTGCCAGCAGTACTCCCCCGGGACTAGCGGGAGGGAACACCGGGGAGCTGTTTTTT
clone size: .; J gene: TRBJ1-2; D gene: .; V gene: TRBV20-1; CDR3 protein: CSASSGSGYTF; CDR3 DNA: TGCAGTGCTAGTTCGGGGAGCGGCTACACCTTC
clone size: once; J gene: TRBJ1-1; D gene: .; V gene: TRBV28; CDR3 protein: CASSFSGARMNTEAFF; CDR3 DNA: TGTGCCAGCAGTTTTAGTGGGGCCCGCATGAACACTGAAGCTTTCTTT
clone size: .; J gene: TRBJ2-7; D gene: TRBD2; V gene: TRBV7-9; CDR3 protein: CASSSPGRARGYEQYF; CDR3 DNA: TGTGCCAGCAGCTCCCCCGGGAGGGCGAGGGGCTACGAGCAGTACTTC
clone size: .; J gene: TRBJ2-7; D gene: TRBD1; V gene: TRBV7-9; CDR3 protein: CASSPGGYEQYF; CDR3 DNA: TGTGCCAGCAGCCCAGGGGGCTACGAGCAGTACTTC
clone size: once; J gene: TRBJ1-1; D gene: .; V gene: TRBV7-9; CDR3 protein: CASSSGAALLYTEAFF; CDR3 DNA: TGTGCCAGCAGCTCAGGGGCCGCACTGCTCTACACTGAAGCTTTCTTT
clone size: .; J gene: TRBJ2-3; D gene: TRBD1; V gene: TRBV27; CDR3 protein: CASSSRHGTGLVDTQYF; CDR3 DNA: TGTGCCAGCAGTTCCAGACACGGGACAGGGCTGGTAGATACGCAGTATTTT
clone size: .; J gene: TRBJ1-3; D gene: .; V gene: TRBV11-2; CDR3 protein: CASSLTAGGAWGNTIYF; CDR3 DNA: TGTGCCAGCAGCTTAACCGCCGGGGGAGCTTGGGGAAACACCATATATTTT
clone size: .; J gene: TRBJ2-7; D gene: TRBD1; V gene: TRBV30; CDR3 protein: CASDRAYEQYF; CDR3 DNA: TGTGCCTCGGACAGGGCCTACGAGCAGTACTTC
clone size: .; J gene: TRBJ2-2; D gene: TRBD2; V gene: TRBV10-3; CDR3 protein: CAGRAGENTGELFF; CDR3 DNA: TGTGCCGGGAGGGCGGGCGAGAACACCGGGGAGCTGTTTTTT
clone size: few; J gene: TRBJ1-3; D gene: TRBD1; V gene: TRBV3-1/TRBV3-2; CDR3 protein: CASSPGQGTGNTIYF; CDR3 DNA: TGTGCCAGCAGCCCTGGACAGGGGACTGGAAACACCATATATTTT
clone size: .; J gene: TRBJ2-1; D gene: TRBD1; V gene: TRBV5-1; CDR3 protein: CASSLAITGGFEQFF; CDR3 DNA: TGCGCCAGCAGCTTGGCGATAACAGGGGGCTTTGAGCAGTTCTTC
clone size: .; J gene: TRBJ1-3; D gene: .; V gene: TRBV13; CDR3 protein: CASSLESSGNTIYF; CDR3 DNA: TGTGCCAGCAGCTTGGAGTCCTCTGGAAACACCATATATTTT
clone size: .; J gene: TRBJ2-1; D gene: .; V gene: TRBV10-3; CDR3 protein: CAISDPTGSDRVF; CDR3 DNA: TGTGCCATCAGTGACCCTACCGGGTCAGACCGGGTCTTC
clone size: .; J gene: TRBJ1-2; D gene: .; V gene: TRBV30; CDR3 protein: CAWSVTGSYGYTF; CDR3 DNA: TGTGCCTGGAGTGTTACAGGGAGCTATGGCTACACCTTC
clone size: .; J gene: TRBJ2-7; D gene: TRBD2; V gene: TRBV28; CDR3 protein: CASSLSTSVYYEQYF; CDR3 DNA: TGTGCCAGCAGTTTATCTACTAGCGTTTACTACGAGCAGTACTTC
clone size: .; J gene: TRBJ2-1; D gene: TRBD2; V gene: TRBV7-2; CDR3 protein: CASSSLAASYNEQFF; CDR3 DNA: TGTGCCAGCAGCTCACTAGCGGCCTCCTACAATGAGCAGTTCTTC
clone size: once; J gene: TRBJ1-2; D gene: .; V gene: TRBV12-5; CDR3 protein: CASGKASEGYTF; CDR3 DNA: TGTGCTAGTGGAAAGGCCTCGGAGGGCTACACCTTC
clone size: .; J gene: TRBJ1-3; D gene: TRBD1; V gene: TRBV6-5; CDR3 protein: CASKKQGSGNTIYF; CDR3 DNA: TGTGCCAGTAAAAAACAGGGGTCTGGAAACACCATATATTTT
clone size: .; J gene: TRBJ1-1; D gene: TRBD1; V gene: TRBV11-2; CDR3 protein: CASSFLSGGQRTEAFF; CDR3 DNA: TGTGCCAGCAGCTTTCTGTCAGGGGGTCAAAGAACTGAAGCTTTCTTT
clone size: .; J gene: TRBJ1-5; D gene: TRBD1; V gene: TRBV10-2; CDR3 protein: CASSRDSSNQPQHF; CDR3 DNA: TGCGCCAGCAGCAGGGACAGTAGCAATCAGCCCCAGCATTTT
clone size: .; J gene: TRBJ1-2; D gene: TRBD1; V gene: TRBV29-1; CDR3 protein: CSVSRGDSSYGYTF; CDR3 DNA: TGCAGCGTTTCTAGGGGGGACAGCTCCTATGGCTACACCTTC
clone size: .; J gene: TRBJ2-7; D gene: .; V gene: TRBV2; CDR3 protein: CASRESADEQYF; CDR3 DNA: TGTGCCAGCAGAGAGTCCGCGGACGAGCAGTACTTC
clone size: .; J gene: TRBJ2-7; D gene: .; V gene: TRBV11-2; CDR3 protein: CASRTSSYEQYF; CDR3 DNA: TGTGCCAGCAGAACCTCTAGCTACGAGCAGTACTTC
clone size: .; J gene: TRBJ2-2; D gene: TRBD2; V gene: TRBV27; CDR3 protein: CASSRRDYNTGELFF; CDR3 DNA: TGTGCCAGCAGTCGCCGGGACTACAACACCGGGGAGCTGTTTTTT
clone size: .; J gene: TRBJ2-4; D gene: .; V gene: TRBV4-1; CDR3 protein: CASSQDPGNVGEDF; CDR3 DNA: TGCGCCAGCAGCCAAGACCCCGGGAACGTCGGGGAGGACTTC
clone size: .; J gene: TRBJ1-5; D gene: .; V gene: TRBV27; CDR3 protein: CASSPTSTKSSNQPQHF; CDR3 DNA: TGTGCCAGCAGCCCGACCTCCACTAAATCTAGCAATCAGCCCCAGCATTTT
clone size: .; J gene: TRBJ2-2; D gene: .; V gene: TRBV3-1/TRBV3-2; CDR3 protein: CASSHAASEGELFF; CDR3 DNA: TGTGCCAGCAGCCACGCTGCCTCGGAGGGGGAGCTGTTTTTT
clone size: .; J gene: TRBJ2-1; D gene: .; V gene: TRBV28; CDR3 protein: CASSLNRVRTYNEQFF; CDR3 DNA: TGTGCCAGCAGTTTAAACAGGGTACGGACGTACAATGAGCAGTTCTTC
clone size: .; J gene: TRBJ1-2; D gene: TRBD1; V gene: TRBV5-1; CDR3 protein: CASSLEGRGFYGYTF; CDR3 DNA: TGCGCCAGCAGCTTGGAGGGCAGGGGGTTCTATGGCTACACCTTC
clone size: .; J gene: TRBJ1-1; D gene: .; V gene: TRBV5-1; CDR3 protein: CASSSYPRGPGDTEAFF; CDR3 DNA: TGCGCCAGCAGCTCCTACCCTCGAGGGCCAGGGGACACTGAAGCTTTCTTT
clone size: .; J gene: TRBJ2-2; D gene: TRBD1; V gene: TRBV5-1; CDR3 protein: CASSLTAQGAGELFF; CDR3 DNA: TGCGCCAGCAGCTTGACGGCCCAGGGGGCGGGGGAGCTGTTTTTT
clone size: .; J gene: TRBJ2-1; D gene: TRBD2; V gene: TRBV5-1; CDR3 protein: CASSSPEAGTFPSYNEQFF; CDR3 DNA: TGCGCCAGCAGCTCGCCGGAAGCGGGAACTTTCCCTTCCTACAATGAGCAGTTCTTC